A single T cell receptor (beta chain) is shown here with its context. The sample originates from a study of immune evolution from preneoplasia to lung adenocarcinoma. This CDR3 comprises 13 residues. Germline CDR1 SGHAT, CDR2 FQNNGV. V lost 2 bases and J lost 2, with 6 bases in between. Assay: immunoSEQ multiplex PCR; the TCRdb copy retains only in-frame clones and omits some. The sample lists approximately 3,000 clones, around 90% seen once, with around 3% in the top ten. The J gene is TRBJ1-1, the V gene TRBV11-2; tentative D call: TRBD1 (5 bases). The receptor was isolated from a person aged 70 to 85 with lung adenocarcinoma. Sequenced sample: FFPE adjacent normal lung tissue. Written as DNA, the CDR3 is TGTGCCAGCAGCTTAAGGGACAACACTGAAGCTTTCTTT. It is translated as CASSLRDNTEAFF. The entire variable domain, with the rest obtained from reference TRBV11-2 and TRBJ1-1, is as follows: EAGVAQSPRYKIIEKRQSVAFWCNPISGHATLYWYQQILGQGPKLLIQFQNNGVVDDSQLPKDRFSAERLKGVDSTLKIQPAKLEDSAVYLCASSLRDNTEAFFGQGTRLTVV.